This TCR beta chain was documented in a study of T cell repertoires in Merkel cell carcinoma (dated by TCRdb to between 2019 and 2020). At the level of the whole study: Patients who had received intralesional immunotherapy or systemic immune checkpoint blockade prior to the biopsy were excluded. MCPyV-specific clonotypes were first defined by tetramer sorting, cloning and paired TCR sequencing of expanded tumor-infiltrating lymphocytes. To be included, a subject needed both a diagnosis of MCPyV-positive Merkel cell carcinoma and tumor-infiltrating lymphocytes that had been successfully expanded in vitro.

What the authors observed across the whole study: Normal tissue biopsies were not studied.

This clone was counted a few times. Its antigen target is currently unknown. No per-base quality is available; no much larger clone lies one base away. The sample contains more than one DNA sequence encoding this CDR3. TRB CDR3 sequencing and data processing of tumor genomic DNA were performed with the immunoSEQ assay. Here the immuneACCESS table is served through TCRdb, limited to in-frame sequences with V and J called. Missing clones are a known gap in these copies; in checked studies unresolved V genes cover under half, and the rest lacks a known reason. The sample table holds 15,000 or so clones, of which roughly 71% were seen once. The ten largest clones represent roughly a sixth of the sample. The CDR3 runs 13 residues from the cysteine to the phenylalanine. Only the CDR3 DNA is retained, 39 bases long and in frame from the first base. CDR1 and CDR2 are read off the germline V gene as SGDLS and YYNGEE. The V and J ends are trimmed by 2 bases and 5 bases, leaving 7 bases between them.

Study subjects had biopsy-confirmed Merkel cell carcinoma that was MCPyV-positive, and every subject had positive serum antibodies to T-antigen. Genomic DNA was extracted from about 6 adjacent 10-micron frozen tumor sections without any cell sorting or culture. Optimal cutting temperature compound was used to freeze tumor biopsy tissue measuring roughly 5 x 5 x 5 mm. In the frozen biopsy, scout sections stained with hematoxylin and eosin confirmed abundant Merkel cell carcinoma and infiltrating cells. The receptor's source is an adult with Merkel cell carcinoma. The sequencing input was tumor tissue. The chain couples TRBV9 to TRBJ2-2; possibly the D gene is TRBD2, per 5 matching bases. The CDR3 sequence is CASSVGGTGELFF. The nucleotide sequence reads TGTGCCAGCAGCGTCGGAGGAACCGGGGAGCTGTTTTTT. Extended through the reference TRBV9 and TRBJ2-2 proteins, this CDR3 yields the full variable domain: DSGVTQTPKHLITATGQRVTLRCSPRSGDLSVYWYQQSLDQGLQFLIQYYNGEERAKGNILERFSAQQFPDLHSELNLSSLELGDSALYFCASSVGGTGELFFGEGSRLTVL.